This T cell receptor (beta chain) was observed in a study of radiotherapy plus CTLA-4 blockade in lung cancer. Study findings and constraints: Alongside interferon-beta, early blood T cell clone dynamics were reportedly the best predictor of response. TCR clones from tumors expanded in blood after radiotherapy plus ipilimumab.

Trimming took 6 bases from V and 4 from J, leaving 10 bases between them. The length of the CDR3 is 13 residues. Germline CDR1 and CDR2: SGHTA and FQGTGA. Ipilimumab-mediated CTLA-4 blockade plus focal radiation was given to patients having chemo-refractory metastatic non-small-cell lung cancer. Assay used: immunoSEQ multiplex PCR; TCRdb lists only in-frame clones, some missing. This sample has about 15,000 clones, with about 70% found just once. About this clone itself: Its cognate antigen is unknown.

The receptor comes from a human donor with non-small cell lung cancer whose response to radiotherapy plus ipilimumab could not be evaluated. This chain uses TRBV7-3 with TRBJ1-3; D is undetermined. This material consisted of peripheral blood, taken from a patient treated with radiotherapy plus ipilimumab. The DNA of the CDR3 is TGTGCCAGCAGTCTAAACCAAGGAAACACCATATATTTT. Its protein is CASSLNQGNTIYF.